This T cell receptor beta chain was found in a study of cytomegalovirus exposure and HLA in healthy donors. Study results and caveats: Reportedly, diagnosis of cytomegalovirus status by the classifier showed high specificity and sensitivity.

This clone was found once. What it binds is not known. The assay was immunoSEQ multiplex PCR, and TCRdb's table has in-frame clones only and misses some. The sample carries more than 95,000 clones, about 82% recorded once. Trimming removed 5 bases from V and 12 bases from J; junction bases left unmatched: 9. CDR1 SGHTA and CDR2 FQGNSA come from the germline V gene. CDR3 length: 13 amino acids. This TCR derives from a man younger than 30 in good health and CMV-seronegative. The rearrangement links TRBV7-2 to TRBJ1-4, with TRBD1 identical over 7 bases. The material sequenced was PBMCs. CDR3 sequence reads: CASSPGVRGELFF. The DNA for the CDR3 is TGTGCCAGCAGCCCTGGGGTCAGGGGGGAACTGTTTTTT.